This T cell receptor beta chain was documented in a study of radiation and T cells in renal cell carcinoma. TCRdb's copy holds only in-frame clones and misses some; the assay was immunoSEQ multiplex PCR. The profile covers 23,000 or so clones, with 58% appearing a single time and about 20% taken by the ten largest. The CDR3 runs to 15 residues. The treatment is: treatment-naive control, cytoreductive nephrectomy. Clear cell pathology was present in this patient's renal cell carcinoma. This specimen was tumor tissue, taken from a patient whose treatment was nephrectomy without radiotherapy. The V and J genes are TRBV21-1 and TRBJ2-3; the table assigns TRBD2, which was not confirmed against the DNA. TRBV21-1 is given as a pseudogene. This TCR was sampled from a man in his forties with renal cell carcinoma. CDR3 DNA sequence: TGTGCCAGCAGCCGACTAGCGGGAGTACTGGATACGCAGTATTTT. This encodes CASSRLAGVLDTQYF.